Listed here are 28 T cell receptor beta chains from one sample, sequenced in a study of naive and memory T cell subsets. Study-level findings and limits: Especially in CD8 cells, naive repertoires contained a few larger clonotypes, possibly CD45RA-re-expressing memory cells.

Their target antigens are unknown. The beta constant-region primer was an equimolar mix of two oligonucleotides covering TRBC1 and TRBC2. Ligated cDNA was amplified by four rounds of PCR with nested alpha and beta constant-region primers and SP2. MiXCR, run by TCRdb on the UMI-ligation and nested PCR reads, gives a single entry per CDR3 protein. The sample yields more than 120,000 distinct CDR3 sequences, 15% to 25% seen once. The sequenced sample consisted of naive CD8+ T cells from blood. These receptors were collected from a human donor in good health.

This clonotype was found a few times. The CDR3 DNA sequence: TGTGCCAGCAGCCCCAGCGGCTCCTTAATGAACACTGAAGCTTTCTTT. Translating gives CASSPSGSLMNTEAFF. J is TRBJ1-1 and V is TRBV14; D gene ambiguous. V was cut by 4 bases and J by 0 bases, with 15 bases left in between. The CDR3 contains 16 residues. CDR1 and CDR2 from the germline V gene are SGHDN and FVKESK.

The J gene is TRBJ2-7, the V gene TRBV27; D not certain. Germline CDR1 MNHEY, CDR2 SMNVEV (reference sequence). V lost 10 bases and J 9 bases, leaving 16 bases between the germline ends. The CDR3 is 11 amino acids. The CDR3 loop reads CATWDLEGQYF. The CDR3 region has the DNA TGTGCCACCTGGGATCTCGAAGGGCAGTACTTC.

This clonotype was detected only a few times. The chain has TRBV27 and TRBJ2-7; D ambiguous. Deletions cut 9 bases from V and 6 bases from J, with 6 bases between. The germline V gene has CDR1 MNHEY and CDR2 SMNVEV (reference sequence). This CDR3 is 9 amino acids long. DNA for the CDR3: TGTGCCAGTTCATCCGAGCAGTACTTC. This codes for CASSSEQYF.

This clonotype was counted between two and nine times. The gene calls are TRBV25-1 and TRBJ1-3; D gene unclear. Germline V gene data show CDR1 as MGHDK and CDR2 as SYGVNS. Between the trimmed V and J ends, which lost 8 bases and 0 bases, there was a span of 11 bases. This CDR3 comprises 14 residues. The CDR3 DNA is TGTGCCAGCCGCGGACCGAGCTCTGGAAACACCATATATTTT. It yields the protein CASRGPSSGNTIYF.

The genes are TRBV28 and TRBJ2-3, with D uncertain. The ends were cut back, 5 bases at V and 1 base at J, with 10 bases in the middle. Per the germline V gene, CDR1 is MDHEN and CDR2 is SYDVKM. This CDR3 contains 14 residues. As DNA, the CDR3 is TGTGCCAGCAGTCCCGTCGGCGGCACAGATACGCAGTATTTT. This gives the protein CASSPVGGTDTQYF.

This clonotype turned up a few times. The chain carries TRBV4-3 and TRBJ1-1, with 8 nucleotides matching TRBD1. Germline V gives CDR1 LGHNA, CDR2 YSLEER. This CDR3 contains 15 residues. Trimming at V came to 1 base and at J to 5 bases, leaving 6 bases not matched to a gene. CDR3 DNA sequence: TGCGCCAGCAGCCAAGCCAGGACAGGGAGGACTGAAGCTTTCTTT. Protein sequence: CASSQARTGRTEAFF.

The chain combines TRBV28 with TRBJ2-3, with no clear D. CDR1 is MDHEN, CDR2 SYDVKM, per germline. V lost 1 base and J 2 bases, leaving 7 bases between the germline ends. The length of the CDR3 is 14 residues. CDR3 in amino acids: CASSLFQHTDTQYF. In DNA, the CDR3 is TGTGCCAGCAGTTTATTCCAGCACACAGATACGCAGTATTTT.

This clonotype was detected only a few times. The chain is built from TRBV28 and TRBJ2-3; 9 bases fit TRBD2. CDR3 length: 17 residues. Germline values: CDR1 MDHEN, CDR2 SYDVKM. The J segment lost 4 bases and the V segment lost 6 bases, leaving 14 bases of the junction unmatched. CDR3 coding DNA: TGTGCCAGCAGCGATCCTAGCGGGACTCGTGGCGCAGATACGCAGTATTTT. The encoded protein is CASSDPSGTRGADTQYF.

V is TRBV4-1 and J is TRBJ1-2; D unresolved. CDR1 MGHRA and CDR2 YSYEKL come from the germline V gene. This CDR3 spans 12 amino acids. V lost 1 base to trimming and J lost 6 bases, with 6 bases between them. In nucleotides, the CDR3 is TGCGCCAGCAGCCAAGGTCGGAATGGCTACACCTTC. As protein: CASSQGRNGYTF.

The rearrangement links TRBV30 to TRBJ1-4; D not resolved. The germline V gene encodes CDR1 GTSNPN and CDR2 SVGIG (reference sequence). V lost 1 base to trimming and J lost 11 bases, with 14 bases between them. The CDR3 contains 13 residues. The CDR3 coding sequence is TGTGCCTGGAGTGCGGATTCCTTGGGGAAACTGTTTTTT. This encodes CAWSADSLGKLFF. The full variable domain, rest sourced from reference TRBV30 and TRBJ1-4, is SQTIHQWPATLVQPVGSPLSLECTVEGTSNPNLYWYRQAAGRGLQLLFYSVGIGQISSEVPQNLSASRPQDRQFILSSKKLLLSDSGFYLCAWSADSLGKLFFGSGTQLSVL.

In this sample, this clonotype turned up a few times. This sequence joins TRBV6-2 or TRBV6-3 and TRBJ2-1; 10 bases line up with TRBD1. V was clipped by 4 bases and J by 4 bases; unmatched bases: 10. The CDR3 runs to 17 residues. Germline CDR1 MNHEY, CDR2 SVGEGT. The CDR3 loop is CASSFRRPGQGYNEQFF. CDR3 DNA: TGTGCCAGCAGTTTCCGAAGACCGGGACAGGGGTACAATGAGCAGTTCTTC.

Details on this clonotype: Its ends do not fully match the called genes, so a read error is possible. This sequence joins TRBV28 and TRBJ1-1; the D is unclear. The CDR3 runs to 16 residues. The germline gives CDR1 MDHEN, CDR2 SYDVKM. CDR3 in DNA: TGTGCCAGCAGTTTCTCGGCTGGGAGCATGAACACTGTAGCTTTCTTT. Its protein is CASSFSAGSMNTVAFF.

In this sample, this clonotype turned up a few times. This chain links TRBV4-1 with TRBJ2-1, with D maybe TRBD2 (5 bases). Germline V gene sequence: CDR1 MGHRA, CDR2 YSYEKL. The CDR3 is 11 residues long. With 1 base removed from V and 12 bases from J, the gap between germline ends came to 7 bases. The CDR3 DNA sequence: TGCGCCAGCAGCCAAGGCGGGCCGCAGTTCTTC. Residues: CASSQGGPQFF.

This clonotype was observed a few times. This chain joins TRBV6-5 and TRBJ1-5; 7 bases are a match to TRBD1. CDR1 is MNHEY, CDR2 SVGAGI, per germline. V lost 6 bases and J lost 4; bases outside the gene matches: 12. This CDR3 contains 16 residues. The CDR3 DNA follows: TGTGCCAGCAGCCCTTATTACAGGGGAGAGAATCAGCCCCAGCATTTT. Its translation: CASSPYYRGENQPQHF.

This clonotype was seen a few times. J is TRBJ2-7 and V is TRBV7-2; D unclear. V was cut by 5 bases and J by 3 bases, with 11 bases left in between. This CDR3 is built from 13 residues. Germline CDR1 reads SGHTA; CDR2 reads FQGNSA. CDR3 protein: CASSAVPNYEQYF. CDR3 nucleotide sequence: TGTGCCAGCAGCGCGGTACCTAACTACGAGCAGTACTTC.

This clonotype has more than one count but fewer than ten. The CDR3 is CASSVGTGISYEQYF. The CDR3 nucleotides are TGTGCCAGCAGCGTAGGGACAGGGATCTCCTACGAGCAGTACTTC. The rearrangement uses TRBV9 and TRBJ2-7; 8 nucleotides match TRBD1. Germline V gene data show CDR1 as SGDLS and CDR2 as YYNGEE. The junction had 2 bases not matched to a gene; V was cut back by 0 bases and J by 0 bases. The CDR3 is made up of 15 amino acids. Supplemented by reference TRBV9 and TRBJ2-7, the full variable domain reads DSGVTQTPKHLITATGQRVTLRCSPRSGDLSVYWYQQSLDQGLQFLIQYYNGEERAKGNILERFSAQQFPDLHSELNLSSLELGDSALYFCASSVGTGISYEQYFGPGTRLTVT.

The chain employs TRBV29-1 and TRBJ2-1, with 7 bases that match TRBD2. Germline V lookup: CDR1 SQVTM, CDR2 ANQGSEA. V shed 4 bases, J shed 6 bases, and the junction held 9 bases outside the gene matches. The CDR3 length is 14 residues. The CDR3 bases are TGCAGCGTTGTCGGGCTAGCGGTCTTCAATGAGCAGTTCTTC. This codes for CSVVGLAVFNEQFF.

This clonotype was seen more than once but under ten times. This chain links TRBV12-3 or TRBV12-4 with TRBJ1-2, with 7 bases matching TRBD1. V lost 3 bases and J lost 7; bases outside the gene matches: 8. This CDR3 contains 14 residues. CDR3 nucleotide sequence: TGTGCCAGCAGTTTCGAGGGGACAGTTCTTGGCTACACCTTC. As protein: CASSFEGTVLGYTF.

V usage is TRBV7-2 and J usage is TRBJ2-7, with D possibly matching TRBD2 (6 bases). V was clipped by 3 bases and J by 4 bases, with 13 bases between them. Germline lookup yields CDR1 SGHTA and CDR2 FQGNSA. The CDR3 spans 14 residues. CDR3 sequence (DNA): TGTGCCAGCAGCTTCACCGCGGGACTTTACGAGCAGTACTTC. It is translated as CASSFTAGLYEQYF.

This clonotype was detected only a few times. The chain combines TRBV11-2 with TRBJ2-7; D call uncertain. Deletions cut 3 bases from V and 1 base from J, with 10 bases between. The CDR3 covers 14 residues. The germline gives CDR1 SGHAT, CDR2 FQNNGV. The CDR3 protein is CASSFPDPSYEQYF. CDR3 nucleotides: TGTGCCAGCAGCTTCCCGGATCCTTCCTACGAGCAGTACTTC.

CDR3 in amino acids: CASSYSTTSGRYEQFF. The CDR3 DNA follows: TGTGCCAGCAGTTACTCGACAACTAGCGGGAGGTATGAGCAGTTCTTC. The chain recombines TRBV6-5 with TRBJ2-1, with 12 bases matching TRBD2. Losses at the gene ends were 0 bases for V and 8 bases for J; bases not matched to a gene: 5. Germline V gene data show CDR1 as MNHEY and CDR2 as SVGAGI. This CDR3 is 16 amino acids long.

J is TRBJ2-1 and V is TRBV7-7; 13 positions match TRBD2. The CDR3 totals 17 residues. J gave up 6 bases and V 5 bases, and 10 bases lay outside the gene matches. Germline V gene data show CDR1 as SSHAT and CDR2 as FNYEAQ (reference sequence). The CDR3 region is CASSPGLLAGGTNEQFF. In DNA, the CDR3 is TGTGCCAGCAGCCCCGGATTACTAGCGGGAGGGACCAATGAGCAGTTCTTC. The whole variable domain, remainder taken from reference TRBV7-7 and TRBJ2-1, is GAGVSQSPRYKVTKRGQDVTLRCDPISSHATLYWYQQALGQGPEFLTYFNYEAQPDKSGLPSDRFSAERPEGSISTLTIQRTEQRDSAMYRCASSPGLLAGGTNEQFFGPGTRLTVL.

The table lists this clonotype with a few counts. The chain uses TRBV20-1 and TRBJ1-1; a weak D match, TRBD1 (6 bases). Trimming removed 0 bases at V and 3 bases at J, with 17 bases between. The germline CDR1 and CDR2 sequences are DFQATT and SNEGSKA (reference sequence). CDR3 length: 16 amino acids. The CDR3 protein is CSARDYRQGLDTEAFF. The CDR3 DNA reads TGCAGTGCTAGAGATTACCGGCAGGGGTTGGACACTGAAGCTTTCTTT.

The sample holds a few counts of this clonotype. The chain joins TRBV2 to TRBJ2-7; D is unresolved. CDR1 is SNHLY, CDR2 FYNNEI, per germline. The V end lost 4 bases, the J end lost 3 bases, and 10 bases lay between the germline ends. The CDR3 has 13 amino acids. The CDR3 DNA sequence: TGTGCCAGCAGTGTCCGACTGAACTACGAGCAGTACTTC. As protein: CASSVRLNYEQYF.

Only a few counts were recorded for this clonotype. CDR3 residues: CASSLSSEQFF. CDR3 DNA sequence: TGTGCCAGCAGTTTATCGAGTGAGCAGTTCTTC. V gene TRBV12-3 or TRBV12-4 combines with J gene TRBJ2-1, with unresolved D. With 2 bases removed from V and 9 bases from J, the gap between germline ends came to 5 bases. This CDR3 has 11 residues.

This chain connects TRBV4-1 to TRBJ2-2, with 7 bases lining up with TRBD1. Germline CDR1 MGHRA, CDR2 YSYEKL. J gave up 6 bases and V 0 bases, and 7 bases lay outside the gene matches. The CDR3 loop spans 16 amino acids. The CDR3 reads CASSQEGGWVAGELFF. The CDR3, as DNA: TGCGCCAGCAGCCAAGAAGGGGGCTGGGTAGCCGGGGAGCTGTTTTTT.

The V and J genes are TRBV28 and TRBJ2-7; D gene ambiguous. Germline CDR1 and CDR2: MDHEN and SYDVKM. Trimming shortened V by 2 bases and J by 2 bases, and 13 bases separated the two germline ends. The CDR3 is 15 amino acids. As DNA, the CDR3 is TGTGCCAGCAGTTTAGGTACAGCGATTCCCTACGAGCAGTACTTC. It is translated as CASSLGTAIPYEQYF.

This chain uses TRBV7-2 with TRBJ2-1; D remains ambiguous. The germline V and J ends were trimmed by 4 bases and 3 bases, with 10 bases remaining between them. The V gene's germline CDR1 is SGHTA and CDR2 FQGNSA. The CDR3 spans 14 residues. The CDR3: CASSWAENYNEQFF. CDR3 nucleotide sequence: TGTGCCAGCAGCTGGGCGGAAAACTACAATGAGCAGTTCTTC. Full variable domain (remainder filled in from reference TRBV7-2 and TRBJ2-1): GAGVSQSPSNKVTEKGKDVELRCDPISGHTALYWYRQSLGQGLEFLIYFQGNSAPDKSGLPSDRFSAERTGGSVSTLTIQRTQQEDSAVYLCASSWAENYNEQFFGPGTRLTVL.